This is a list of T cell receptor beta chains from one sample in a study of blood T cell repertoires in COVID-19. TCRdb's table, derived via immunoSEQ multiplex PCR, lists solely in-frame clones and lacks some. The table shows under 250,000 clones, with approximately 83% occurring only once. What was sequenced was peripheral blood. These receptors originate from a man older than 75 with acute or convalescent COVID-19. Both conserved end residues are part of each CDR3.

V	length	J	CDR3
TRBV7-9	15	TRBJ1-2	CASSLVGQGAKGYTF
TRBV30	13	TRBJ1-6	CAWSPTGRSPLHF
TRBV4-1	17	TRBJ1-2	CASSRSPRDRGHYGYTF
TRBV4-1	17	TRBJ2-1	CASSQESSGGAGYKEFF
TRBV5-1	14	TRBJ2-7	CASSLRVQTYEQYF
TRBV5-4	15	TRBJ1-6	CASSLSDSRGSSLHF
TRBV30	13	TRBJ1-1	CALRDRVLPEAFF
TRBV5-4	16	TRBJ2-7	CASSLRTAPTPYEQYF
TRBV18	15	TRBJ2-3	CASSPAGARGDTQYF
TRBV7-2	13	TRBJ1-2	CASSLGQGNGYTF
TRBV27	14	TRBJ1-2	CASSWARGPYGYTF
TRBV19	14	TRBJ1-6	CASSIAGANSPLHF
TRBV2	11	TRBJ2-3	CASSSRGHTYF
TRBV6-1	12	TRBJ1-4	CASSERVILLFF
TRBV28	12	TRBJ1-2	CASSLGGYGYTF
TRBV5-3	19	TRBJ2-3	CARSLGLAGGGVKSDTQYF
TRBV27	14	TRBJ2-1	CASRRGFADNEQFF
TRBV9	16	TRBJ2-3	CASSALSGSSTDTQYF
TRBV4-2	19	TRBJ2-7	CASSQDTLSGPAGGREQYF
TRBV2	15	TRBJ1-4	CASSSTGGRNEKLFF
TRBV13	13	TRBJ2-7	CASSWTGRNEQYF
TRBV6-5	16	TRBJ2-7	CASSYAPGQGAIEQYF
TRBV19	13	TRBJ1-1	CAVRTGLNTEAFF
TRBV28	16	TRBJ1-5	CASSLRTPNSNQPQHF
TRBV24-1	17	TRBJ2-3	CATSDWGRRGPMDTQYF
TRBV28	14	TRBJ2-3	CASSLTGRADTQYF
TRBV9	15	TRBJ1-5	CASSATSRVSQPQHF
TRBV21-1	17	TRBJ1-5	CASSKVRSRTPEQPQHF
TRBV9	17	TRBJ2-1	CASSVSLGIAPYNEQFF
TRBV2	15	TRBJ1-5	CASSSQAYSNQPQHF
TRBV7-2	14	TRBJ2-3	CASTSPHSPDTQYF
TRBV7-9	14	TRBJ1-2	CASSPPRTGEFYTF
TRBV30	11	TRBJ2-7	CAWSVLDEQYF
TRBV30	14	TRBJ1-4	CAWSVEGRNEKLFF
TRBV18	14	TRBJ1-4	CASSPPVAPWKLFF
TRBV6-6	14	TRBJ2-3	CASSYSIEVRTQYF
TRBV6-2/TRBV6-3	16	TRBJ2-7	CASSRTSGRAGYEQYF
TRBV18	16	TRBJ2-7	CASSQPGQGSSYEQYF
TRBV23-1	20	TRBJ1-5	CASSQILVGTRSVSNQPQHF
TRBV5-1	15	TRBJ1-1	CASSLAAGAGTEAFF
TRBV5-6	14	TRBJ2-7	CASSLWAGAYEQYF